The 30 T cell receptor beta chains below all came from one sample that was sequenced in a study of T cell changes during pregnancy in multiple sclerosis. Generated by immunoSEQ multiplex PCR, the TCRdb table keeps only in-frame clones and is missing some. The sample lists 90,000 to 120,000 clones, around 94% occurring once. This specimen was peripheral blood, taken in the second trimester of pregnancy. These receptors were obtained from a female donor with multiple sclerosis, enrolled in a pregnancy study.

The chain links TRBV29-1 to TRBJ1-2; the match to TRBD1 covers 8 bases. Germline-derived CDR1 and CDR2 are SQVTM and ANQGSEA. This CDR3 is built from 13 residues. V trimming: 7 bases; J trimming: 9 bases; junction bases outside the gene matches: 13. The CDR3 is CSAWTGPVGSYTF. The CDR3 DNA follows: TGCAGCGCGTGGACAGGGCCCGTTGGGAGCTACACCTTC.

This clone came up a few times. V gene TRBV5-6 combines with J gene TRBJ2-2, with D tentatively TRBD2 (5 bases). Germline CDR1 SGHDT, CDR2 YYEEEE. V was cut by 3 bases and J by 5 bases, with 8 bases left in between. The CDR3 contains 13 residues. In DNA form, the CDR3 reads TGTGCCAGCAGCTACACTAGGACCGGGGAGCTGTTTTTT. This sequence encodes CASSYTRTGELFF.

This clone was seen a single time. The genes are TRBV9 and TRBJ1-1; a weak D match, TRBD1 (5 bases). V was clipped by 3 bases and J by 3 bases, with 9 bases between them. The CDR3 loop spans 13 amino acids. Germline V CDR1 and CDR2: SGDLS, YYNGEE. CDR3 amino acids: CASSGGGDTEAFF. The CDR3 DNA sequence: TGTGCCAGCAGCGGGGGCGGGGACACTGAAGCTTTCTTT.

The CDR3 DNA reads as TGTGCCATCAGTGACATGGGAGGGATTCAGCCCCAGCATTTT. Its protein product is CAISDMGGIQPQHF. The rearrangement links TRBV10-3 to TRBJ1-5; no clear D. Germline values: CDR1 ENHRY, CDR2 SYGVKD. This CDR3 has 14 residues. V dropped 3 bases and J dropped 6 bases, with 12 bases sitting between them.

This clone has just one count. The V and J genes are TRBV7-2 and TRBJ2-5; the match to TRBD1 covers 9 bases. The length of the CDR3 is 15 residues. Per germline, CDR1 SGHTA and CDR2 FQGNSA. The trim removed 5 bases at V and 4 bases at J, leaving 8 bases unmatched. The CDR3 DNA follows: TGTGCCAGCAGCGTGAACAGGGGGCCCACAGAGACCCAGTACTTC. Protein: CASSVNRGPTETQYF.

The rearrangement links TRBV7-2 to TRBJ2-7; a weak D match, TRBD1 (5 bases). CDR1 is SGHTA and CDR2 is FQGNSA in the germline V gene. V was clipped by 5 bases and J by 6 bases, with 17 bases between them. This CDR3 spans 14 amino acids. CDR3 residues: CASSPRQPLAEQYF. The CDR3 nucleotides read TGTGCCAGCAGCCCCCGACAGCCGCTCGCCGAGCAGTACTTC.

The CDR3 loop reads CASEAMRDNEQFF. CDR3 nucleotide sequence: TGTGCCAGCGAGGCGATGCGGGACAATGAGCAGTTCTTC. The V call is TRBV2, the J call TRBJ2-1, with a tentative D call TRBD2 (5 bases). Trimming stripped 8 bases from V and 5 bases from J, with 13 bases between. Germline CDR1 SNHLY, CDR2 FYNNEI. The CDR3 loop spans 13 amino acids.

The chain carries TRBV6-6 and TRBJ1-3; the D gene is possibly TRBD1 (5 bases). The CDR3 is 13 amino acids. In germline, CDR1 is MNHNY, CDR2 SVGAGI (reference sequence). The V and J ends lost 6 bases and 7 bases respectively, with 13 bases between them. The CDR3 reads CASRGGYRNTIYF. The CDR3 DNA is TGTGCCAGCAGGGGGGGGTATAGGAACACCATATATTTT.

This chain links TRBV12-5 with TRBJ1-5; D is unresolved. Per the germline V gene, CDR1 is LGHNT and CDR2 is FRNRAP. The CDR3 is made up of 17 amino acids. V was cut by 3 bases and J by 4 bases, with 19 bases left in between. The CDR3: CASGLVSRLSPNQPQHF. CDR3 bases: TGTGCTAGTGGTTTAGTTTCTCGGTTGTCACCGAATCAGCCCCAGCATTTT.

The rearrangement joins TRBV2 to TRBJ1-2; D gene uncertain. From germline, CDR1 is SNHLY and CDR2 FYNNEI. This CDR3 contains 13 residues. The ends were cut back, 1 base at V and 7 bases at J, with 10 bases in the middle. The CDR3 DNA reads TGTGCCAGCAGTGAAGAGCCCGCTAGTGGCTACACCTTC. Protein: CASSEEPASGYTF.

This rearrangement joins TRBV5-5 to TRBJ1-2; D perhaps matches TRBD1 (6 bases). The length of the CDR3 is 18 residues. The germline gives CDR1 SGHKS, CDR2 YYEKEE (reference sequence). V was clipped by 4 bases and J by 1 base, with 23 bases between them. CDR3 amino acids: CASSRAIGRGSFNYGYTF. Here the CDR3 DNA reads TGTGCCAGCAGCCGCGCTATAGGAAGGGGGAGTTTTAACTATGGCTACACCTTC.

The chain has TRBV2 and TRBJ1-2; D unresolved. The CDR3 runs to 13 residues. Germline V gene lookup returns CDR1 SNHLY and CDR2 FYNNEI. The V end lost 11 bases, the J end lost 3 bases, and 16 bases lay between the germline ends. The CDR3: CAAAHPADYGYTF. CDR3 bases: TGTGCCGCGGCCCACCCGGCGGACTATGGCTACACCTTC.

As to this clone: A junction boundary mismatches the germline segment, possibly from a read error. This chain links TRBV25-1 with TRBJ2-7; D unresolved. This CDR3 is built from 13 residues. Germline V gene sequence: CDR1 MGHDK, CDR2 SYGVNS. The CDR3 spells CASSELDWRGPHF. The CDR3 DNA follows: TGTGCCAGCAGTGAATTGGATTGGAGAGGCCCCCACTTC.

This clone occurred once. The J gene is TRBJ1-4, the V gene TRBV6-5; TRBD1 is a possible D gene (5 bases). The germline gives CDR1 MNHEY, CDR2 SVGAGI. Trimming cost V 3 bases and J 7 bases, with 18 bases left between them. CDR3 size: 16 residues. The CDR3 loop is CASSYMGPGSVEKLFF. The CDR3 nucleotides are TGTGCCAGCAGTTATATGGGCCCAGGGTCTGTTGAAAAACTGTTTTTT.

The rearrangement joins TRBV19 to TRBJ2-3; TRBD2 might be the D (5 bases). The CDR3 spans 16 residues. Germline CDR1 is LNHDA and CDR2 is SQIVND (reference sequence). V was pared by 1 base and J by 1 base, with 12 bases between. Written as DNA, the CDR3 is TGTGCCAGTAGTATAGCGAGGGTGGTGGGCACAGATACGCAGTATTTT. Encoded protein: CASSIARVVGTDTQYF.

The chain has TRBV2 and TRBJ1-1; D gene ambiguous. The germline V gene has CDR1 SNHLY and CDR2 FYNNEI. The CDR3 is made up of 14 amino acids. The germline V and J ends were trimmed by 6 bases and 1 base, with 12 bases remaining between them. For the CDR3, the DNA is TGTGCCAGCAGGGGAGGGCATTGGAACACTGAAGCTTTCTTT. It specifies CASRGGHWNTEAFF. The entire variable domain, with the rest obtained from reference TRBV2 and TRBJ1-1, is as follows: EPEVTQTPSHQVTQMGQEVILRCVPISNHLYFYWYRQILGQKVEFLVSFYNNEISEKSEIFDDQFSVERPDGSNFTLKIRSTKLEDSAMYFCASRGGHWNTEAFFGQGTRLTVV.

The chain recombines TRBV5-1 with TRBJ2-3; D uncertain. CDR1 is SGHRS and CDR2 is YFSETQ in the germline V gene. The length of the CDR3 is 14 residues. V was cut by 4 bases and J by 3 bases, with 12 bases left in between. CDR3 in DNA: TGCGCCAGCAGCCCCCGCCCTATGACAGATACGCAGTATTTT. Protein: CASSPRPMTDTQYF.

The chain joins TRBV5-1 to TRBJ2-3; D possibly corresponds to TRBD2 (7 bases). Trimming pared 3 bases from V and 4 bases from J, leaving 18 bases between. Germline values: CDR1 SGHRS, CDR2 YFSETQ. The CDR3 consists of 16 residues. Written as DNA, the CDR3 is TGCGCCAGCAGCTCCCGAGGGGGGACTATTCCAGATACGCAGTATTTT. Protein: CASSSRGGTIPDTQYF.

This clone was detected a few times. The CDR3 region is CASRPVLGAEAFF. The CDR3 nucleotides are TGCGCCAGCAGGCCGGTTTTAGGAGCTGAAGCTTTCTTT. The chain employs TRBV4-1 and TRBJ1-1, with D unclear. The germline V gene has CDR1 MGHRA and CDR2 YSYEKL. The length of the CDR3 is 13 residues. Between the trimmed V and J ends, which lost 6 bases and 6 bases, there was a span of 14 bases.

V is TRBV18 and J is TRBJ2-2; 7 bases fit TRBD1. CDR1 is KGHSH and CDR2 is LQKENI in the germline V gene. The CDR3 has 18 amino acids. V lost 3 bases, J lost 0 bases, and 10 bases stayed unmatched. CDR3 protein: CASSPVQGVVANTGELFF. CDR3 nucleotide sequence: TGTGCCAGCTCACCCGTCCAGGGGGTGGTTGCGAACACCGGGGAGCTGTTTTTT.

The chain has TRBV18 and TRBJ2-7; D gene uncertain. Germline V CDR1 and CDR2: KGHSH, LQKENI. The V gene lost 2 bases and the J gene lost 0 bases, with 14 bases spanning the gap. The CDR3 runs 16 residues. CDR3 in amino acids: CASSPKSLGSSYEQYF. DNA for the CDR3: TGTGCCAGCTCACCAAAGTCCCTGGGCAGCTCCTACGAGCAGTACTTC.

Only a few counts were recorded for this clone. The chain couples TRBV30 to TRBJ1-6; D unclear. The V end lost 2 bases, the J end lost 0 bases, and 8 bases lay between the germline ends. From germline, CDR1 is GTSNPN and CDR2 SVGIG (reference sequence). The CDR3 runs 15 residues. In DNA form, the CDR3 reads TGTGCCTGGAGTATGAAGCACTCCTATAATTCACCCCTCCACTTT. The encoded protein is CAWSMKHSYNSPLHF.

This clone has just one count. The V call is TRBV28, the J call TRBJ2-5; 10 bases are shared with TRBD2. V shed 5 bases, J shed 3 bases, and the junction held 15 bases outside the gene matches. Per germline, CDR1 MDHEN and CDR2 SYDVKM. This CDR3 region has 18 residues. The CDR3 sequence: CASSPQLAGLWGKETQYF. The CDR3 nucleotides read TGTGCCAGCAGTCCCCAACTAGCGGGGTTATGGGGTAAAGAGACCCAGTACTTC.

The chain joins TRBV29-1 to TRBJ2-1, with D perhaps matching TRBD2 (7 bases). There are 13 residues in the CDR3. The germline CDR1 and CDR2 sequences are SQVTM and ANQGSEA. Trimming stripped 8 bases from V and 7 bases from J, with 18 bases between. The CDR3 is CSIQRGGRNEQFF. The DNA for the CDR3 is TGCAGCATTCAAAGGGGGGGCCGGAATGAGCAGTTCTTC.

The CDR3, as DNA: TGTGCCAGCAGTTACTCCCGTCCTAATTCACCCCTCCACTTT. Amino acids: CASSYSRPNSPLHF. The V gene is TRBV6-6, the J gene TRBJ1-6; D is unresolved. CDR3 length: 14 amino acids. Germline-derived CDR1 and CDR2 are MNHNY and SVGAGI (reference sequence). Trimming took 0 bases from V and 6 from J, leaving 6 bases between them.

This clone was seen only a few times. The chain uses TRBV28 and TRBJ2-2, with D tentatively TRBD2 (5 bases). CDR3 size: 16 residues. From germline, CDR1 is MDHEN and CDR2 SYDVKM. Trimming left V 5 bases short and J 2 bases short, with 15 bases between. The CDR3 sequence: CASSPPTRVNTGELFF. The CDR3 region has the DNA TGTGCCAGCAGTCCCCCAACTAGGGTCAACACCGGGGAGCTGTTTTTT.

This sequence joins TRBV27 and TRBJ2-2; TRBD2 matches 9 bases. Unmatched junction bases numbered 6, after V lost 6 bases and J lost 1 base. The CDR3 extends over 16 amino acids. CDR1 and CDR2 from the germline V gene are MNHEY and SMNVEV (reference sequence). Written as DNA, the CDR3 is TGTGCCAGCAGGCTTCAGACTAGCGGGAACACCGGGGAGCTGTTTTTT. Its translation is CASRLQTSGNTGELFF.

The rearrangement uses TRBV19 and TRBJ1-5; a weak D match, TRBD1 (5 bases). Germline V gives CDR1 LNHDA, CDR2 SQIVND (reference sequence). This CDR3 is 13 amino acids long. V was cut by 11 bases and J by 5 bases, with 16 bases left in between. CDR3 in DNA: TGTGCCTCCTCGGGGGGACCCTATCAGCCCCAGCATTTT. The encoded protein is CASSGGPYQPQHF.

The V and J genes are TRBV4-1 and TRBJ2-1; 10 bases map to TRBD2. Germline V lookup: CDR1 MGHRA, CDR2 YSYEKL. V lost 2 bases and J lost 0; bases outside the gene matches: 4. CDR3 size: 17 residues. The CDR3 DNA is TGCGCCAGCAGCCAATCTTCTAGCGGGAGCTCCTACAATGAGCAGTTCTTC. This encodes CASSQSSSGSSYNEQFF.

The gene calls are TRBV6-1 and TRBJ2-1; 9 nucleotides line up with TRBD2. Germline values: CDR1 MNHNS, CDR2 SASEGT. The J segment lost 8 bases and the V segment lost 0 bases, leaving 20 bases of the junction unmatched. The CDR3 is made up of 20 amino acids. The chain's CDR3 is CASSEAGGVGVYSGSDEQFF. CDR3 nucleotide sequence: TGTGCCAGCAGTGAAGCCGGCGGGGTGGGGGTTTATAGCGGGAGCGATGAGCAGTTCTTC.